This T cell receptor (beta chain) was identified in a study of blood T cell repertoires in COVID-19. Study details: COVID-19 samples from acute and convalescent phases originated in the United States, Italy and Spain. From T cells, B-cell-depleted T cells, or PBMCs came the material, which was cDNA or gDNA.

In the study's own analysis: Amplified reference gene primers provided the basis for estimating nucleated cell counts. Measured with immunoSEQ multiplex PCR; TCRdb has only the in-frame clones, and not every one. V, J and clone size are taken as reported in that table, and D and trimming were inferred from the DNA itself. The sample lists roughly 250,000 clones, just under 85% seen once, with around 1.9% in the top ten. This clone came up once. The CDR3 covers 14 residues. Germline values: CDR1 KGHSH, CDR2 LQKENI. With 1 base removed from V and 3 bases from J, the gap between germline ends came to 7 bases.

The V and J genes are TRBV18 and TRBJ2-1; D not certain. The sample was peripheral blood. This clonotype was sampled from a woman aged 80 or over with acute or convalescent COVID-19. DNA for the CDR3: TGTGCCAGCTCACCACGGCGGTTCTACAATGAGCAGTTCTTC. Protein sequence: CASSPRRFYNEQFF.